This TCR beta chain is from a study of CD8 T cells in Susac syndrome. With random hexamers, 0.5 to 1 ug RNA was reverse transcribed. TCRdb fed the immunoSEQ multiplex PCR reads into MiXCR, producing one record per CDR3 protein. Here the sample spans tens of thousands of distinct CDR3 sequences, around 95% being singletons. Trimming left V 5 bases short and J 9 bases short, with 23 bases between. The CDR3 spans 15 residues. Germline V gene data show CDR1 as MNHEY and CDR2 as SMNVEV (reference sequence). The sequence derives from a human donor with multiple sclerosis. The V gene is TRBV27, the J gene TRBJ2-7; TRBD2 is a possible D gene (6 bases). Input material: CD8+ T cells from PBMCs. The CDR3 here is CASSPGTSPAGGQYF. CDR3 in DNA: TGTGCCAGCAGTCCCGGGACTTCTCCCGCCGGAGGGCAGTACTTC.